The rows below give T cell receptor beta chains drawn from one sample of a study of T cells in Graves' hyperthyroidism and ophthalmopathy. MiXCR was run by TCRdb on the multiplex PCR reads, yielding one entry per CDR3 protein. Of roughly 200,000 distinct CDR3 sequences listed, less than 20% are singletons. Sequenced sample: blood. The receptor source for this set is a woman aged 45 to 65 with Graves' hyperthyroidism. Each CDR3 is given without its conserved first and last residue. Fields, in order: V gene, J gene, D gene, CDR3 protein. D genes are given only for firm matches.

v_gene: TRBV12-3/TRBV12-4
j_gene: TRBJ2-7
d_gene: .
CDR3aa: SSSFGSYEQY

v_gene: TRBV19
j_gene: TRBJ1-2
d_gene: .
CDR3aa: ASSITGHGYT

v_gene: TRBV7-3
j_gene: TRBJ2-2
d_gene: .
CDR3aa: ASSTKGGPNTGELF

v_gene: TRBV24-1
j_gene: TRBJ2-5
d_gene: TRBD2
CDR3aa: ATSDFRLAGVRETQY

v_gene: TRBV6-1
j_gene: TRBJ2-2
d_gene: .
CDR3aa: ASKLGTNTGELF

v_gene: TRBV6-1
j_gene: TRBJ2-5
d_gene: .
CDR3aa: ATHGGGSGETQY

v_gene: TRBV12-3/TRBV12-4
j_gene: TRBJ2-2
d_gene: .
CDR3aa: ASSSEGGRVTGELF

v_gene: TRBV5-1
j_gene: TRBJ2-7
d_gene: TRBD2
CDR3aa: ASSLGAGDYEQY

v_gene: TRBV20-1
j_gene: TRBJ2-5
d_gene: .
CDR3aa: SASTRAKETQY

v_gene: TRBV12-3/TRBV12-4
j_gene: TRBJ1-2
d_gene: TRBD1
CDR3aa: ASSSGTGNGYT

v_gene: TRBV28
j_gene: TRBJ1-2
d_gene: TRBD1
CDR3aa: ASRDPGQGNGYT

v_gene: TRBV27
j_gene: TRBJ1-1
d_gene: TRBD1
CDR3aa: ASSPQTGGGRTAF

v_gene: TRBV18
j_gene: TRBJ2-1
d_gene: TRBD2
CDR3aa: ASSPFTSGSRNEQF

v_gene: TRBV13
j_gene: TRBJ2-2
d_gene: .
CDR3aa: ASSLFLGRAGELF

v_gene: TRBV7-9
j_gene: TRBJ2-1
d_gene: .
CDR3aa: ASSLTGTDNEQF

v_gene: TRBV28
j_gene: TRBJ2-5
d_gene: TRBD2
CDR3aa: ASTPRGLAGWGTQY

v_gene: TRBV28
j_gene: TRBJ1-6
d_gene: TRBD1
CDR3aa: ASSSWTGISPLH

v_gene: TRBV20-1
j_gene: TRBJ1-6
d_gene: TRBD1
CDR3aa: SAQGANNSPLH

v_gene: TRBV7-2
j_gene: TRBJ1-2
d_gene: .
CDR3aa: ASSQSGGNYGYT

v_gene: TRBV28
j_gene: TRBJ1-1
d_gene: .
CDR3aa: ASSPTENTEAF

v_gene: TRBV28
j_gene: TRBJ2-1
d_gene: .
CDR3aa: ASSTSLRDWAYNEQF

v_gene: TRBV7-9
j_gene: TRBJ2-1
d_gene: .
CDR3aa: ASSSPGRPGNEQF

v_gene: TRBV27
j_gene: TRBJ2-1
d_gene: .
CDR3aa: ASSLSRNEQF

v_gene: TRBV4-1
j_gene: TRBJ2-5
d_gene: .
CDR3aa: ASSPEDIRWETQY

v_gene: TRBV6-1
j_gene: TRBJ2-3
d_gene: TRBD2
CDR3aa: ASSSLGGTISDTQY

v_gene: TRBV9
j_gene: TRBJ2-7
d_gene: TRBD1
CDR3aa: ASSVVVTGVEEQY

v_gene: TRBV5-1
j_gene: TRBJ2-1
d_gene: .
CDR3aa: ASSLASGSYNEQF

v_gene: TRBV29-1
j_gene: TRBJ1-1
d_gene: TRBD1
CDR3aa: SLSLERQGLGTEAF

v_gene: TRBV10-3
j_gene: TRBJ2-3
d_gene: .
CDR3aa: AISETGTDTQY

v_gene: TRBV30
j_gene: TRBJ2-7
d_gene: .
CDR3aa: GGWSDNYEQY

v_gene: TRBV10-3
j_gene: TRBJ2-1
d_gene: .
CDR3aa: AISESNGFGNEQF

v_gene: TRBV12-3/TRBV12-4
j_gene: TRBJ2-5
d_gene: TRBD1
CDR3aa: ASSHGTGPETQY